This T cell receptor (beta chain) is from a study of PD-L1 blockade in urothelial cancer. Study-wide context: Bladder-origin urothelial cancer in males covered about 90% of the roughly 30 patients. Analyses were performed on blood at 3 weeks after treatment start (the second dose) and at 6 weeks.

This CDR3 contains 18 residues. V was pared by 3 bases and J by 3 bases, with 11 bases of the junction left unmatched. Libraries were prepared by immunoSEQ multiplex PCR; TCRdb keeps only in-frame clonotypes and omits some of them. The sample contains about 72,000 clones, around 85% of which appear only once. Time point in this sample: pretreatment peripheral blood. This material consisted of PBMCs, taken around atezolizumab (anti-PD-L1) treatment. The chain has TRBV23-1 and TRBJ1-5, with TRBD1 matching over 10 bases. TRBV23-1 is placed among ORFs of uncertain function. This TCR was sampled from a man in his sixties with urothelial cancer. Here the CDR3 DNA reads TGCGCCAGCAGTCATACCGCGCCGGGACAGGGGTCCAATCAGCCCCAGCATTTT. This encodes CASSHTAPGQGSNQPQHF.